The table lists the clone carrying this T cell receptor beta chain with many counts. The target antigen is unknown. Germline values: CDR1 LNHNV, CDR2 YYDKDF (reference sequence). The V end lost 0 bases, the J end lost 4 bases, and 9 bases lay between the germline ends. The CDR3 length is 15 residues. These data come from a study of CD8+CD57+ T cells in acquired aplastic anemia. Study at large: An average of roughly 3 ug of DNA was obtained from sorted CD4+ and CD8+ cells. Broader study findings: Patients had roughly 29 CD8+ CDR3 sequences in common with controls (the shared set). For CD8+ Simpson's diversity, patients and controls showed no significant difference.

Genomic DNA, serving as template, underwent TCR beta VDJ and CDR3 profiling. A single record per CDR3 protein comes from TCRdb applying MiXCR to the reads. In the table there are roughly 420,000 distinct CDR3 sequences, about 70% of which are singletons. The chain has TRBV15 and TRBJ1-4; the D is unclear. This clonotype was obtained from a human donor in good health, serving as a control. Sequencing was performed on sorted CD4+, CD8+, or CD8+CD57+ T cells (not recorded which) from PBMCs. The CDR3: CATSRELQDNEKLFF. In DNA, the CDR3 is TGTGCCACCAGCAGAGAGTTGCAGGATAATGAAAAACTGTTTTTT.